This TCR beta chain stems from a study of PD-1 blockade in classical Hodgkin lymphoma (dated by TCRdb to the early 2020s). Concerning the study at large: The study used CyTOF and TCR beta sequencing to define a peripheral blood immune signature of response to PD-1 blockade in classical Hodgkin lymphoma. Overall results and qualifications from the work: Baseline TCR diversity was reported to be lower in newly diagnosed patients than in healthy donors and to be lower still in relapsed/refractory patients. Only a single clinical trial cohort was studied, and what caused the repertoire differences, possibly disease activity or prior therapy, remained undefined.

The time point label on this specimen signifies: newly diagnosed, previously untreated cHL patient sample. Magnetic negative selection with a Miltenyi CD4+ T cell isolation kit was used to purify CD4+ T cells from thawed PBMCs. PBMCs from patients with newly diagnosed, previously untreated classical Hodgkin lymphoma were sequenced as a comparison group for the relapsed/refractory trial patients. Peripheral blood was collected in 8 mL Vacutainer Cell Preparation Tubes, from which PBMCs were isolated by centrifugation and then cryopreserved. Purified CD4+ and CD8+ fractions were prepared only for cases in which an additional PBMC sample was available. On LS columns in a quadroMACS separator, the magnetically labelled cells were depleted, and the flow-through was collected as the purified fraction. The Qiagen DNeasy kit was used to extract genomic DNA from unsorted PBMCs and from the negatively selected CD4+ and CD8+ fractions. Amplification of TCR beta CDR3 regions was done by immunoSEQ multiplex PCR with primers that anneal to V and J segments. A synthetic immune receptor repertoire was used to minimize amplification bias, and any residual bias was removed computationally once sequencing was done. As for the authors' bioinformatics: Repertoire diversity was quantified as the Shannon entropy index using custom Python scripts. Unsorted, CD4+ and CD8+ repertoires were analyzed separately, except for combined analyses in which CD4+ and CD8+ sequences were merged in silico. TCRdb retrieved this table from immuneACCESS and kept in-frame rearrangements only. Not all clones are present; in checked studies, unresolved V genes account for under half, and no reason is known for the remainder. V and J calls plus clone size are reproduced from that table; the DNA served to infer D and trimming. The sample includes approximately 16,000 clones, with 86% observed a single time. 0.84% of the sample belongs to the ten largest clones.

V and J are truncated by 4 bases and 1 base respectively, leaving an intervening sequence of 20 bases. Via the germline V gene, CDR1 is SGDLS and CDR2 YYNGEE. The CDR3 spans 17 residues, from the cysteine through the phenylalanine. The sequence is cut down to CDR3 DNA, 51 bases in frame from base 1. With respect to this clone: There is no known antigen for this receptor. There are no base qualities to consult, and no much larger clone falls within one base.

This chain joins TRBV9 to TRBJ2-5; the D gene is possibly TRBD1 or TRBD2, with 6 bases matching each. Material for sequencing was CD4+ T cells from blood. This sequence originates from a human donor with classical Hodgkin lymphoma. The CDR3 here reads CASSTNRAGFAQETQYF. The DNA is TGTGCCAGCAGCACAAACAGGGCGGGATTCGCCCAAGAGACCCAGTACTTC.